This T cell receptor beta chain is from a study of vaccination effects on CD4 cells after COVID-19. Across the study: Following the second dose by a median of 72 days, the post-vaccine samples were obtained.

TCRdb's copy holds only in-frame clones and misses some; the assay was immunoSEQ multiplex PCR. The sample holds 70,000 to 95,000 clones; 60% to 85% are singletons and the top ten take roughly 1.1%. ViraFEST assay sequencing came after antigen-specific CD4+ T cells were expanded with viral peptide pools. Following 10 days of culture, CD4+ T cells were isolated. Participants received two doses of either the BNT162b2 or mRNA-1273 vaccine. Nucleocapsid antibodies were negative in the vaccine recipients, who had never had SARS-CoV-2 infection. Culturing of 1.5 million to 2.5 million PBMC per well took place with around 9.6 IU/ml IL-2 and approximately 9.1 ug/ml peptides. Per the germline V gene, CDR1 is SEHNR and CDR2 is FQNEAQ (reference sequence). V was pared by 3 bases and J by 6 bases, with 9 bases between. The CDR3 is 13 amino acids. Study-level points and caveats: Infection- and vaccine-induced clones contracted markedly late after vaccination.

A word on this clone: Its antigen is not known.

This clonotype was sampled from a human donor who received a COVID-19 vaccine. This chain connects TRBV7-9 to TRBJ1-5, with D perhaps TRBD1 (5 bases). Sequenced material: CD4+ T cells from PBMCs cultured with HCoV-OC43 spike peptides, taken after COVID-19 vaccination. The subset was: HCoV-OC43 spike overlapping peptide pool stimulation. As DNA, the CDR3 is TGTGCCAGCAGCTTTGGGGGAGGTCAGCCCCAGCATTTT. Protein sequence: CASSFGGGQPQHF.